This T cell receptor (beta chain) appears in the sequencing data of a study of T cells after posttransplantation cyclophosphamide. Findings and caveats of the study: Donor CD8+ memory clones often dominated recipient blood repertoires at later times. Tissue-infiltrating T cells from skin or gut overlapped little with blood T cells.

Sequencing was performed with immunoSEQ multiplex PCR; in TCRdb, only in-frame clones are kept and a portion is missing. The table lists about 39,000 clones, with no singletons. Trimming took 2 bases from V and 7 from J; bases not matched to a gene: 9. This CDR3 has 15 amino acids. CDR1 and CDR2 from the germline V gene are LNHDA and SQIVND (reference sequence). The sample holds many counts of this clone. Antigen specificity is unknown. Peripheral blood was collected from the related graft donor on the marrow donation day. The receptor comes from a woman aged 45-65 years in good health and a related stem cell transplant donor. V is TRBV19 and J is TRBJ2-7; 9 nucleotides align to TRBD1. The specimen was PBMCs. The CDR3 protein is CASSIPGTGTREQYF. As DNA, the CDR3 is TGTGCCAGTAGTATACCCGGGACAGGGACGCGGGAGCAGTACTTC.